The clone carrying this T cell receptor beta chain was detected only a few times. One base away lies a much larger clone, so this may be a sequencing read error. This sample is drawn from a study of blood T cells in healthy people across ages. A sample-barcoded 5' primer and a J-beta primer mix were used in a second PCR of roughly 6 to 11 cycles. The authors tagged each cDNA molecule using a template-switch adaptor with 12 random nucleotides. One entry per CDR3 protein results from TCRdb running MiXCR on the 5' RACE reads. The repertoire holds about 290,000 distinct CDR3 sequences, with 25% to 30% as singletons. This clonotype originated in a woman aged 70 to 79 in good health. The sequencing input was blood.

CDR3 in DNA: TGTGTCAGCAGTTTTCGGACAGGGGGCGAGATATACGGCAACGAGCAGTACTTC. Its translation: CVSSFRTGGEIYGNEQYF. The chain is built from TRBV7-2 and TRBJ2-5; 11 bases are a match to TRBD1. The closer fit of TRBJ2-7 to the DNA end suggests the J call may be wrong. The CDR3 is made up of 18 amino acids. Germline-derived CDR1 and CDR2 are SGHTA and FQGNSA.